These T cell receptor beta chains were read from a single sample in a study of CD8 T cells in ankylosing spondylitis. MiXCR, run by TCRdb on the 5' RACE reads, gives a single entry per CDR3 protein. The sample holds roughly 150,000 distinct CDR3 sequences, roughly 30% seen once. Sequenced sample: synovial fluid, either unsorted or a sorted T cell fraction (not recorded which). The receptors derive from a male donor with ankylosing spondylitis. CDR3s include the opening cysteine and the closing phenylalanine or tryptophan. Each record gives: D gene, J gene, clone size, V gene, CDR3 DNA, CDR3 protein. The D gene is left open where the match is weak. Clone size is shown for a subset of rows, as once, few, many or a class of expanded clone.

D gene: TRBD1
J gene: TRBJ2-2
clone size: .
V gene: TRBV12-3/TRBV12-4
CDR3 DNA: TGTGCCAGCAGTTCCCCAGGACAGGGTCGGACCGGGGAGCTGTTTTTT
CDR3 protein: CASSSPGQGRTGELFF

D gene: .
J gene: TRBJ2-7
clone size: .
V gene: TRBV5-1
CDR3 DNA: TGCGCCAGCAGCTTGAAGAGCAATCTCGGGAATCCCTACGAGCAGTACTTC
CDR3 protein: CASSLKSNLGNPYEQYF

D gene: .
J gene: TRBJ1-4
clone size: few
V gene: TRBV4-3
CDR3 DNA: TGCGCCAGCAGCCAAGATCTGGCAGGGGTGACAACTAATGAAAAACTGTTTTTT
CDR3 protein: CASSQDLAGVTTNEKLFF

D gene: .
J gene: TRBJ2-7
clone size: .
V gene: TRBV6-1
CDR3 DNA: TGTGCCAGCAGTGATGGCCCGCCGTCCTACGAGCAGTACTTC
CDR3 protein: CASSDGPPSYEQYF

D gene: .
J gene: TRBJ2-3
clone size: few
V gene: TRBV28
CDR3 DNA: TGTGCCAGCAGTTTTTTCCGGGAGAGCCTAGGGCAGTATTTT
CDR3 protein: CASSFFRESLGQYF

D gene: .
J gene: TRBJ1-2
clone size: .
V gene: TRBV5-6
CDR3 DNA: TGTGCCAGCAGCAAAGGGCCAGGGTATGCTGGCTACACCTTC
CDR3 protein: CASSKGPGYAGYTF

D gene: .
J gene: TRBJ1-1
clone size: few
V gene: TRBV6-1
CDR3 DNA: TGTGCCAGCAGAAACGGGAGGGGATCGTCGTTCGTGGTGGAAGCTTTCTTT
CDR3 protein: CASRNGRGSSFVVEAFF

D gene: .
J gene: TRBJ2-7
clone size: .
V gene: TRBV18
CDR3 DNA: TGTGCCAGCTCACCACCGAACATTAACTACGAGCAGTACTTC
CDR3 protein: CASSPPNINYEQYF

D gene: .
J gene: TRBJ2-2
clone size: .
V gene: TRBV28
CDR3 DNA: TGTGCCAGCAGTACCCGCCGCGGGGTTAACACCGGGGAGCTGTTTTTT
CDR3 protein: CASSTRRGVNTGELFF

D gene: .
J gene: TRBJ1-2
clone size: .
V gene: TRBV20-1
CDR3 DNA: TGCAGTGCCACCGGACAGTACGGCTACACCTTC
CDR3 protein: CSATGQYGYTF

D gene: .
J gene: TRBJ1-4
clone size: few
V gene: TRBV7-9
CDR3 DNA: TGTGCCAGCAGCTTCAACCTCGGTCCAACTAATGAAAAACTGTTTTTT
CDR3 protein: CASSFNLGPTNEKLFF

D gene: TRBD2
J gene: TRBJ2-1
clone size: few
V gene: TRBV27
CDR3 DNA: TGTGCCAGCACGTCGCTAGCGGGGGCCCTCTACAATGAGCAGTTCTTC
CDR3 protein: CASTSLAGALYNEQFF

D gene: .
J gene: TRBJ1-1
clone size: few
V gene: TRBV7-9
CDR3 DNA: TGTGCCAGCAGCCAGCGCCCGGCTTACACTGAAGCTTTCTTT
CDR3 protein: CASSQRPAYTEAFF

D gene: TRBD1
J gene: TRBJ2-2
clone size: many
V gene: TRBV6-4
CDR3 DNA: TGTGCCAGCACCACGAAGCAGTGGGGCAAGTGGGACAGTCAGTCGAACACCGGGGAGCTGTTTTTT
CDR3 protein: CASTTKQWGKWDSQSNTGELFF

D gene: TRBD2
J gene: TRBJ2-1
clone size: .
V gene: TRBV5-1
CDR3 DNA: TGCGCCAGCAGCCCCTTAGCGGGAGGAGACAATGAGCAGTTCTTC
CDR3 protein: CASSPLAGGDNEQFF

D gene: TRBD1
J gene: TRBJ1-1
clone size: many
V gene: TRBV4-1
CDR3 DNA: TGCGCCAGCAGCCCGGGACAGGGGGCAGGGAACACTGAAGCTTTCTTT
CDR3 protein: CASSPGQGAGNTEAFF

D gene: .
J gene: TRBJ2-1
clone size: medium-sized
V gene: TRBV20-1
CDR3 DNA: TGCAGTGCTATTCGGGGAAATGAGCAGTTCTTC
CDR3 protein: CSAIRGNEQFF

D gene: .
J gene: TRBJ2-1
clone size: .
V gene: TRBV6-1
CDR3 DNA: TGTGCCAGCAGTGAAGTAGGGGGGGCATCGTATGAGCAGTTCTTC
CDR3 protein: CASSEVGGASYEQFF

D gene: .
J gene: TRBJ2-7
clone size: .
V gene: TRBV18
CDR3 DNA: TGTGCCAGCTCACCACAGGGGGGAAACCTTAACGAGCAGTACTTC
CDR3 protein: CASSPQGGNLNEQYF

D gene: .
J gene: TRBJ1-2
clone size: .
V gene: TRBV5-6
CDR3 DNA: TGTGCCAGCAGCCCGCCCCCGGGGGACTCTGGCTACACCTTC
CDR3 protein: CASSPPPGDSGYTF

D gene: .
J gene: TRBJ1-3
clone size: few
V gene: TRBV12-3/TRBV12-4
CDR3 DNA: TGTGCCAGCAGTTTCTCCGCGGGACACCCGTACTCTGGAAACACCATATATTTT
CDR3 protein: CASSFSAGHPYSGNTIYF

D gene: .
J gene: TRBJ1-4
clone size: .
V gene: TRBV6-1
CDR3 DNA: TGTGCCAGCAGCCCCGTCGGGGCGACTTACGAAAAACTGTTTTTT
CDR3 protein: CASSPVGATYEKLFF

D gene: .
J gene: TRBJ2-2
clone size: .
V gene: TRBV4-2
CDR3 DNA: TGTGCCAGCTCACGTGGGGAAGCCAGGAACACCGGGGAGCTGTTTTTT
CDR3 protein: CASSRGEARNTGELFF

D gene: TRBD1
J gene: TRBJ2-1
clone size: .
V gene: TRBV18
CDR3 DNA: TGTGCCAGCTGCCTATGGGACAGCTGGACTGAGCAGTTCTTC
CDR3 protein: CASCLWDSWTEQFF

D gene: TRBD2
J gene: TRBJ2-1
clone size: few
V gene: TRBV20-1
CDR3 DNA: TGCAGCCCCCTTAGGTCTGCGGGAGGGTACAATGAGCAGTTCTTC
CDR3 protein: CSPLRSAGGYNEQFF

D gene: TRBD1
J gene: TRBJ2-1
clone size: .
V gene: TRBV25-1
CDR3 DNA: TGTGCCAGCAGTGACTTGAGACAGGGAAGCTACAATGAGCAGTTCTTC
CDR3 protein: CASSDLRQGSYNEQFF

D gene: TRBD2
J gene: TRBJ2-5
clone size: .
V gene: TRBV5-1
CDR3 DNA: TGCGCCAGCAGCTTGGGGTCTCTAGCGGGAGAGACCCAGTACTTC
CDR3 protein: CASSLGSLAGETQYF

D gene: TRBD1
J gene: TRBJ2-2
clone size: many
V gene: TRBV7-3
CDR3 DNA: TGTGCCAGCAGCTCCGGGACAGGGCCCGGGGAGCTGTTTTTT
CDR3 protein: CASSSGTGPGELFF

D gene: TRBD2
J gene: TRBJ2-7
clone size: .
V gene: TRBV7-2
CDR3 DNA: TGTGCCAGCAGCTTAGTGGCGGGAGGGACCTACGAGCAGTACTTC
CDR3 protein: CASSLVAGGTYEQYF

D gene: .
J gene: TRBJ2-5
clone size: .
V gene: TRBV11-2
CDR3 DNA: TGTGCCAGCAGCTTAGGGGCGGGGGCGCGGGGAGAGACCCAGTACTTC
CDR3 protein: CASSLGAGARGETQYF

D gene: .
J gene: TRBJ1-5
clone size: few
V gene: TRBV10-3
CDR3 DNA: TGTGCCACCTGGGCCGAGGGGGATAATCAGCCCCAGCATTTT
CDR3 protein: CATWAEGDNQPQHF

D gene: .
J gene: TRBJ2-2
clone size: many
V gene: TRBV12-3/TRBV12-4
CDR3 DNA: TGTGCCAGCAGTTTGGGGACTTCGAACACCGGGGAGCTGTTTTTT
CDR3 protein: CASSLGTSNTGELFF

D gene: TRBD1
J gene: TRBJ1-1
clone size: .
V gene: TRBV30
CDR3 DNA: TGTGCCTGGCGCGGGACAGGGGGCGCCACGAACACTGAAGCTTTCTTT
CDR3 protein: CAWRGTGGATNTEAFF

D gene: .
J gene: TRBJ2-5
clone size: few
V gene: TRBV7-9
CDR3 DNA: TGTGCCAGCACCTACCAAGAGACCCAGTACTTC
CDR3 protein: CASTYQETQYF

D gene: .
J gene: TRBJ2-7
clone size: .
V gene: TRBV19
CDR3 DNA: TGTGCCAGTAGTGGCAGGGGCTCCTACGAGCAGTACTTC
CDR3 protein: CASSGRGSYEQYF

D gene: TRBD2
J gene: TRBJ2-1
clone size: .
V gene: TRBV15
CDR3 DNA: TGTGCCAGCCTAGCGGACGGCAATGAGCAGTTCTTC
CDR3 protein: CASLADGNEQFF

D gene: .
J gene: TRBJ2-7
clone size: few
V gene: TRBV7-2
CDR3 DNA: TGTGCCAGCAGCTTGAGCGGCGGGACAGACTACGAGCAGTACTTC
CDR3 protein: CASSLSGGTDYEQYF

D gene: .
J gene: TRBJ1-6
clone size: few
V gene: TRBV12-3/TRBV12-4
CDR3 DNA: TGTGCCAGCAGTTTCGAGGGGAATTCACCCCTCCACTTT
CDR3 protein: CASSFEGNSPLHF

D gene: TRBD1
J gene: TRBJ1-4
clone size: few
V gene: TRBV4-2
CDR3 DNA: TGTGCCAGCAGCCCAGAGGGGACAGGGGGCATTGAAAAACTGTTTTTT
CDR3 protein: CASSPEGTGGIEKLFF

D gene: .
J gene: TRBJ1-3
clone size: .
V gene: TRBV11-3
CDR3 DNA: TGTGCAGATGGAAACACCATATATTTT
CDR3 protein: CADGNTIYF

D gene: .
J gene: TRBJ1-6
clone size: .
V gene: TRBV5-1
CDR3 DNA: TGCGCCAGCAGCTTGGTTGAGGATTCACCCCTCCACTTT
CDR3 protein: CASSLVEDSPLHF

D gene: TRBD2
J gene: TRBJ2-3
clone size: .
V gene: TRBV20-1
CDR3 DNA: TGCAGTGCTAGTTCGGTAGCGGGAGTGACAGATACGCAGTATTTT
CDR3 protein: CSASSVAGVTDTQYF

D gene: TRBD2
J gene: TRBJ2-7
clone size: few
V gene: TRBV2
CDR3 DNA: TGTGCCAGCAAGGTCTCTAGCGGGGCCTACGAGCAGTACTTC
CDR3 protein: CASKVSSGAYEQYF

D gene: .
J gene: TRBJ2-5
clone size: few
V gene: TRBV11-2
CDR3 DNA: TGTGCCAGCAGCTCTAGGATCGGGGTTGCGACCCAGTACTTC
CDR3 protein: CASSSRIGVATQYF

D gene: .
J gene: TRBJ2-7
clone size: .
V gene: TRBV3-1
CDR3 DNA: TGTGCCAGCAGCCAATTAAGGCAGACATCCTACGAGCAGTACTTC
CDR3 protein: CASSQLRQTSYEQYF

D gene: TRBD2
J gene: TRBJ2-1
clone size: many
V gene: TRBV18
CDR3 DNA: TGTGCCAGCTCAACGACTAGCGGAGGAGGGAGCTACAATGAGCAGTTCTTC
CDR3 protein: CASSTTSGGGSYNEQFF

D gene: .
J gene: TRBJ2-7
clone size: many
V gene: TRBV29-1
CDR3 DNA: TGCAGCGTTGAAGGGCCAGAAAGGGTAATGTACGAGCAGTACTTC
CDR3 protein: CSVEGPERVMYEQYF

D gene: TRBD1
J gene: TRBJ1-1
clone size: .
V gene: TRBV3-1
CDR3 DNA: TGTGCCAGCAGCCAAGCGGCCGGGACAGGGGGCACTGAAGCTTTCTTT
CDR3 protein: CASSQAAGTGGTEAFF

D gene: TRBD1
J gene: TRBJ1-1
clone size: .
V gene: TRBV7-6
CDR3 DNA: TGTGCCAGCAGCTTAGGACAGGGGATCTTCACTGAAGCTTTCTTT
CDR3 protein: CASSLGQGIFTEAFF